The 21 T cell receptor beta chains below come from one sample, sequenced in a study of PD-1 blockade in classical Hodgkin lymphoma. Each patient relapsed following autologous stem cell transplantation, and prior brentuximab vedotin exposure differed. Assay used: immunoSEQ multiplex PCR; TCRdb lists only in-frame clones, some missing. The data hold tens of thousands of clones, with over 60% observed a single time. The sample here was peripheral blood mononuclear cells (PBMCs), taken at baseline. The receptors come from a human donor with classical Hodgkin lymphoma.

This sequence joins TRBV19 and TRBJ1-5; 8 positions match TRBD1. The CDR3 runs to 14 residues. Germline CDR1 is LNHDA and CDR2 is SQIVND (reference sequence). V was pared by 2 bases and J by 6 bases, with 3 bases of the junction left unmatched. The CDR3 DNA follows: TGTGCCAGTAGTATACTCGGACAGGGTCAGCCCCAGCATTTT. Translating it yields CASSILGQGQPQHF.

J is TRBJ2-7 and V is TRBV27; TRBD2 matches at 12 bases. V lost 5 bases, J lost 5 bases, and 7 bases stayed unmatched. Looked up from germline, CDR1 is MNHEY and CDR2 is SMNVEV (reference sequence). The CDR3 runs 15 residues. The CDR3, as DNA: TGTGCCAGCAGTCTGACTAGCGGGAGTGTCGACGAGCAGTACTTC. It specifies CASSLTSGSVDEQYF.

This clone was picked up a small number of times. The chain is built from TRBV28 and TRBJ2-7, with D perhaps TRBD2 (6 bases). The CDR3 extends over 16 amino acids. The V gene lost 4 bases and the J gene lost 9 bases, with 25 bases spanning the gap. Germline loops: CDR1 MDHEN, CDR2 SYDVKM. CDR3 DNA: TGTGCCAGCAGTTCCGCCCCCGGAGGGGCTGGTGGGGCGCAGTACGTC. Protein: CASSSAPGGAGGAQYV.

The gene calls are TRBV6-5 and TRBJ2-1; D is possibly TRBD1 (6 bases). With 4 bases removed from V and 9 bases from J, the gap between germline ends came to 19 bases. Germline assignment: CDR1 MNHEY and CDR2 SVGAGI. The CDR3 contains 15 residues. CDR3 region: CASSSGNRVRAEQFF. The CDR3 bases are TGTGCCAGCAGTTCCGGAAACAGGGTTCGAGCTGAGCAGTTCTTC.

V usage is TRBV2 and J usage is TRBJ2-7; D might be TRBD1 (5 bases). Germline lookup yields CDR1 SNHLY and CDR2 FYNNEI. This CDR3 region has 14 residues. Between the trimmed V and J ends, which lost 3 bases and 6 bases, there was a span of 15 bases. DNA of the CDR3: TGTGCCAGCAGTGAGACTTTAACAGGTGGCGAGCAGTACTTC. Translated, it gives CASSETLTGGEQYF.

The chain links TRBV10-3 to TRBJ2-5; tentatively, D is TRBD2 (6 bases). V was pared by 8 bases and J by 4 bases, with 11 bases between. The CDR3 runs 12 residues. The germline V gene encodes CDR1 ENHRY and CDR2 SYGVKD. The CDR3 reads CAIGGMRETQYF. The CDR3, as DNA: TGTGCCATCGGGGGGATGAGAGAGACCCAGTACTTC.

The chain joins TRBV2 to TRBJ1-6, with 9 bases fitting TRBD1. J gave up 7 bases and V 6 bases, and 7 bases lay outside the gene matches. Germline CDR1 SNHLY, CDR2 FYNNEI. CDR3 size: 15 residues. CDR3 DNA sequence: TGTGCCAGCAGAGCTGCGACAGGGGGAAATTCACCCCTCCACTTT. Encoded protein: CASRAATGGNSPLHF.

This clone was observed once. The CDR3 nucleotides read TGTGCCAGTAGACGGACGGTTGAAGCTTTCTTT. Translation: CASRRTVEAFF. The V call is TRBV19, the J call TRBJ1-1; unclear D gene. The CDR3 covers 11 residues. V was pared by 6 bases and J by 7 bases, with 9 bases between. The germline V gene encodes CDR1 LNHDA and CDR2 SQIVND (reference sequence). Supplemented by reference TRBV19 and TRBJ1-1, the full variable domain reads DGGITQSPKYLFRKEGQNVTLSCEQNLNHDAMYWYRQDPGQGLRLIYYSQIVNDFQKGDIAEGYSVSREKKESFPLTVTSAQKNPTAFYLCASRRTVEAFFGQGTRLTVV.

The J gene is TRBJ1-4, the V gene TRBV2, with 7 nucleotides matching TRBD1. This CDR3 spans 14 amino acids. V was pared by 7 bases and J by 11 bases, with 13 bases of the junction left unmatched. Germline V lookup: CDR1 SNHLY, CDR2 FYNNEI. The CDR3 DNA reads as TGTGCCAGCACCGAAGGGGGCCTAATCGGGAAACTGTTTTTT. This sequence encodes CASTEGGLIGKLFF. Using reference TRBV2 and TRBJ1-4 for the parts outside the CDR3, the full variable domain is EPEVTQTPSHQVTQMGQEVILRCVPISNHLYFYWYRQILGQKVEFLVSFYNNEISEKSEIFDDQFSVERPDGSNFTLKIRSTKLEDSAMYFCASTEGGLIGKLFFGSGTQLSVL.

This chain joins TRBV4-1 and TRBJ1-5; D gene uncertain. The CDR3 consists of 15 residues. Trimming shortened V by 0 bases and J by 1 base, and 7 bases separated the two germline ends. Germline assignment: CDR1 MGHRA and CDR2 YSYEKL. In DNA form, the CDR3 reads TGCGCCAGCAGCCAAGAATCTTCGAGCAATCAGCCCCAGCATTTT. Translating gives CASSQESSSNQPQHF.

This clone was detected once. The chain couples TRBV18 to TRBJ2-2, with no clear D. The germline V gene encodes CDR1 KGHSH and CDR2 LQKENI. The CDR3 has 15 residues. With 3 bases removed from V and 6 bases from J, the gap between germline ends came to 14 bases. CDR3 sequence: CASSPLRLDAGELFF. The CDR3 DNA follows: TGTGCCAGCTCACCGCTCAGGTTGGACGCCGGGGAGCTGTTTTTT. The complete variable domain, with remaining parts taken from reference TRBV18 and TRBJ2-2, reads NAGVMQNPRHLVRRRGQEARLRCSPMKGHSHVYWYRQLPEEGLKFMVYLQKENIIDESGMPKERFSAEFPKEGPSILRIQQVVRGDSAAYFCASSPLRLDAGELFFGEGSRLTVL.

This clone was observed a handful of times. This chain uses TRBV5-5 with TRBJ2-1, with D unclear. V was cut by 0 bases and J by 8 bases, with 18 bases left in between. The CDR3 is 16 residues long. Germline lookup yields CDR1 SGHKS and CDR2 YYEKEE (reference sequence). CDR3 amino acids: CASSLGIGFFLDEQFF. The CDR3 bases are TGTGCCAGCAGCTTGGGTATAGGGTTTTTTCTCGATGAGCAGTTCTTC.

The genes are TRBV19 and TRBJ2-2, with TRBD2 identical over 8 bases. CDR1 and CDR2 from the germline V gene are LNHDA and SQIVND (reference sequence). The CDR3 is 15 residues long. V shed 6 bases, J shed 1 base, and the junction held 4 bases outside the gene matches. The CDR3 spells CASRSTSGNTGELFF. The CDR3 bases are TGTGCCAGTAGATCAACTAGCGGGAACACCGGGGAGCTGTTTTTT.

The chain uses TRBV5-4 and TRBJ2-3, with D uncertain. Deletions cut 4 bases from V and 0 bases from J, with 3 bases between. Looked up from germline, CDR1 is SGHNT and CDR2 is YYREEE (reference sequence). The CDR3 spans 12 residues. This CDR3 is CASSESTDTQYF. As DNA, the CDR3 is TGTGCCAGCAGCGAAAGCACAGATACGCAGTATTTT.

The V gene is TRBV11-1, the J gene TRBJ2-5, with a weak D call TRBD2 (5 bases). Germline-derived CDR1 and CDR2 are SGHAT and FQDESV (reference sequence). V was clipped by 7 bases and J by 5 bases, with 20 bases between them. CDR3 length: 15 residues. The DNA of the CDR3 is TGTGCCAGCACACCTGACCCTTCGGGAAGGGAGACCCAGTACTTC. It yields the protein CASTPDPSGRETQYF.

The chain combines TRBV11-1 with TRBJ2-7; D could derive from TRBD1 or TRBD2 (6 bases each). The germline V and J ends were trimmed by 0 bases and 3 bases, with 9 bases remaining between them. Germline CDR1 reads SGHAT; CDR2 reads FQDESV (reference sequence). The CDR3 runs 14 residues. The CDR3 is CASSLAGGGYEQYF. CDR3 nucleotide sequence: TGTGCCAGCAGCTTAGCCGGGGGCGGCTACGAGCAGTACTTC.

The gene calls are TRBV7-9 and TRBJ2-7; 7 bases align to TRBD1. The length of the CDR3 is 14 residues. Trimming cost V 3 bases and J 5 bases; bases outside gene matches: 7. Germline lookup yields CDR1 SEHNR and CDR2 FQNEAQ (reference sequence). The CDR3 region is CASSLLRQGDEQYF. The CDR3 DNA is TGTGCCAGCAGCTTGTTGAGACAGGGTGACGAGCAGTACTTC. Full variable domain (rest looked up from reference TRBV7-9 and TRBJ2-7): DTGVSQNPRHKITKRGQNVTFRCDPISEHNRLYWYRQTLGQGPEFLTYFQNEAQLEKSRLLSDRFSAERPKGSFSTLEIQRTEQGDSAMYLCASSLLRQGDEQYFGPGTRLTVT.

This clone was picked up a small number of times. The chain carries TRBV28 and TRBJ2-1, with TRBD2 matching over 9 bases. Germline assignment: CDR1 MDHEN and CDR2 SYDVKM. This CDR3 contains 13 residues. V trimming: 6 bases; J trimming: 9 bases; junction bases outside the gene matches: 6. The CDR3 region is CASRGSGSSEQFF. The CDR3 DNA follows: TGTGCCAGCAGGGGTAGCGGGAGTTCTGAGCAGTTCTTC.

This clone was seen once. V is TRBV19 and J is TRBJ1-4; 7 bases map to TRBD1. Trimming cost V 7 bases and J 5 bases; bases outside gene matches: 7. This CDR3 is built from 14 residues. CDR1 is LNHDA, CDR2 SQIVND, per germline (reference sequence). The CDR3 region is CASMPGTENEKLFF. The CDR3 DNA follows: TGTGCCAGTATGCCAGGGACAGAAAATGAAAAACTGTTTTTT.

The V gene is TRBV10-1, the J gene TRBJ2-1; 10 positions agree with TRBD2. The CDR3 is made up of 16 amino acids. Germline V gene data show CDR1 as WNHNN and CDR2 as SYGVQD (reference sequence). The J segment lost 4 bases and the V segment lost 3 bases, leaving 6 bases of the junction unmatched. CDR3 in amino acids: CASSEGASGSYNEQFF. In DNA form, the CDR3 reads TGCGCCAGCAGTGAAGGGGCTAGCGGGAGTTACAATGAGCAGTTCTTC.

The chain combines TRBV6-1 with TRBJ1-5, with D unclear. This CDR3 is built from 15 residues. V shed 4 bases and J shed 4 bases, with 14 bases lying between them. The germline V gene encodes CDR1 MNHNS and CDR2 SASEGT. The CDR3 DNA reads TGTGCCAGCAGTGTAAAGTACGGTGGTAATCAGCCCCAGCATTTT. This translates into CASSVKYGGNQPQHF.